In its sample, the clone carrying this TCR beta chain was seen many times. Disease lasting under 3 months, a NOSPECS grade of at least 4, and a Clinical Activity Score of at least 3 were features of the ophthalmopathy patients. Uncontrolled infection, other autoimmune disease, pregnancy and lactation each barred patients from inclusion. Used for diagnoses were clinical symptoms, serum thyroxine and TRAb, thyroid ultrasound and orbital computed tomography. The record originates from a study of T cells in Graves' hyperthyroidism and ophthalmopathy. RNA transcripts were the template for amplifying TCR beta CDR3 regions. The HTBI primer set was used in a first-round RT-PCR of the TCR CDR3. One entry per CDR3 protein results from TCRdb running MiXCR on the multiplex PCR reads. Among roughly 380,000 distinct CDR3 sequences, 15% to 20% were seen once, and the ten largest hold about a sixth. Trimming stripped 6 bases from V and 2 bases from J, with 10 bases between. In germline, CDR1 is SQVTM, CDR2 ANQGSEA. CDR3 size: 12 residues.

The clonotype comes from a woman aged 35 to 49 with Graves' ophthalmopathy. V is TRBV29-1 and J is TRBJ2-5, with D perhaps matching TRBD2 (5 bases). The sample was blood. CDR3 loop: CSVSGTQETQYF. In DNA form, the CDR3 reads TGCAGCGTAAGCGGAACACAAGAGACCCAGTACTTC.